This T cell receptor beta chain was sequenced in a study of shared clonotypes between healthy human individuals. Sequencing was performed with immunoSEQ multiplex PCR; in TCRdb, only in-frame clones are kept and a portion is missing. The sample has around 340,000 clones, more than 60% seen once. For this clone: What it recognizes is unknown.

V lost 6 bases, J lost 0 bases, and 6 bases stayed unmatched. Germline V gene lookup returns CDR1 SGHRS and CDR2 YFSETQ. This CDR3 spans 15 amino acids. Study-level findings and limits: Lower generation probabilities were found for non-shared clonotypes than for those shared by all four donors. Richness estimates generally favored naive over memory subsets.

The clonotype originates from a man under 40 in good health. V is TRBV5-1 and J is TRBJ1-3; TRBD1 matches at 7 bases. Input material: memory CD4+ T cells sorted from blood. As for subset: CD45RA-negative fraction. CDR3 sequence (DNA): TGCGCCAGCAAAACAGGGGCCGACTCTGGAAACACCATATATTTT. Translating it yields CASKTGADSGNTIYF.